The TCR beta chain under discussion was sequenced for a study of glioma-infiltrating T cells after dendritic cell vaccination. As concerns this clone: Its antigen is as yet unknown.

Trimming cost V 1 base and J 4 bases, with 14 bases left between them. In germline, CDR1 is MGHDK, CDR2 SYGVNS. CDR3 length: 15 residues. Study conclusions and caveats: Higher pretreatment TIL content predicted longer progression-free time and survival.

Up to about 2 ug genomic DNA was used for TCRB CDR3 amplification. TCRdb's table, derived via immunoSEQ multiplex PCR, lists solely in-frame clones and lacks some. The data show around 100,000 clones, around 81% seen once. The sequence came from a human donor with glioblastoma. The sequencing here drew on blood, taken before dendritic cell vaccination. V is TRBV25-1 and J is TRBJ2-7; perhaps TRBD2 as D (7 bases). Written as DNA, the CDR3 is TGTGCCAGCAGTGAATCGGGGGGCCAAGGGTACGAGCAGTACTTC. Translation gives CASSESGGQGYEQYF.